The sequence of this T cell receptor beta chain was determined in a study of cytomegalovirus exposure and HLA in healthy donors. Study outcomes and limitations: Across donors, most TCRs were seen rarely, yet some public ones were widespread. Both high specificity and high sensitivity reportedly marked the classifier's diagnosis of cytomegalovirus status. The tendency of first-cohort TCR clusters to co-occur in the roughly 120 validation repertoires was the finding of a later analysis. Among the CMV-associated chains, three were confirmed in vitro as specific for CMV antigens.

CDR1 is GTSNPN, CDR2 SVGIG, per germline (reference sequence). The CDR3 spans 14 residues. The V end was cut by 0 bases, the J end by 6 bases, with 11 bases between. Concerning this clone: Its antigen is currently unknown.

Assay: immunoSEQ multiplex PCR; the TCRdb copy retains only in-frame clones and omits some. This table has 280,000 or so clones, roughly 90% appearing once. This receptor was identified in a woman between 18 and 29 years old in good health and CMV-seronegative. This chain joins TRBV30 and TRBJ2-2; the D gene is possibly TRBD2 (5 bases). Sequences were obtained from PBMCs. The CDR3 DNA is TGTGCCTGGAGTGTTGTCGGGAAGGCCGGGGAGCTGTTTTTT. This gives the protein CAWSVVGKAGELFF.